This T cell receptor (beta chain) was captured by sequencing in a study of identical twins. Study-level points and caveats: Because invariant MAIT and iNKT cells could be present, zero-insertion analyses could be partly confounded.

This clonotype has more than one count but fewer than ten. Its cognate antigen is unknown. TCRdb reprocessed the 5' RACE reads via MiXCR and lists one record per CDR3 protein. The table lists roughly 630,000 distinct CDR3 sequences, about 7% of them singletons. With 7 bases removed from V and 0 bases from J, the gap between germline ends came to 15 bases. Germline V gene data show CDR1 as MNHNS and CDR2 as SASEGT. The CDR3 totals 15 residues. These data are also associated with another study on yellow fever vaccine responses in identical twins.

The rearrangement uses TRBV6-1 and TRBJ1-1, with a weak D call TRBD1 (5 bases). Source material: PBMCs. The sequence was collected from a woman younger than 35 in good health. CDR3 in DNA: TGTGCCAGCACAGGGTCTTTGGGCATGAACACTGAAGCTTTCTTT. It is translated as CASTGSLGMNTEAFF.